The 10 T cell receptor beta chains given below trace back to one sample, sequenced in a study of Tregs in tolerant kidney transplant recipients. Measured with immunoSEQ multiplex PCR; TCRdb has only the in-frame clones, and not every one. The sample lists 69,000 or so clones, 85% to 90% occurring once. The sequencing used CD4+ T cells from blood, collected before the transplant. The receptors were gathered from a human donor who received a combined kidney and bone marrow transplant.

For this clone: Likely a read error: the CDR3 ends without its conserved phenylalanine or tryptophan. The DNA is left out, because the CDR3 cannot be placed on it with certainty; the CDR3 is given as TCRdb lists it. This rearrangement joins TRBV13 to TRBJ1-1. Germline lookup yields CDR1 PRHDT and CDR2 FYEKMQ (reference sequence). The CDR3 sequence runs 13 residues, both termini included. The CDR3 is CASSPIRTGEKGL.

CDR3 nucleotides: TGTGCCAGCAGTGACTCGAGGGGGCGAGGCTACACCTTC. Its translation is CASSDSRGRGYTF. This chain uses TRBV6-4 with TRBJ1-2, with 7 nucleotides matching TRBD1. CDR1 and CDR2 from the germline V gene are MRHNA and SNTAGT. The CDR3 is 13 residues long. The junction had 3 bases not matched to a gene; V was cut back by 0 bases and J by 8 bases.

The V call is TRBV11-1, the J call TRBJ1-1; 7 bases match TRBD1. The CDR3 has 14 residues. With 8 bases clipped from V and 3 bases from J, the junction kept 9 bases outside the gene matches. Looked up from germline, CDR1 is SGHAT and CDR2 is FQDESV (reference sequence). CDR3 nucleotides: TGTGCCAGCGGTAGACAGGGATCGGACACTGAAGCTTTCTTT. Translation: CASGRQGSDTEAFF.

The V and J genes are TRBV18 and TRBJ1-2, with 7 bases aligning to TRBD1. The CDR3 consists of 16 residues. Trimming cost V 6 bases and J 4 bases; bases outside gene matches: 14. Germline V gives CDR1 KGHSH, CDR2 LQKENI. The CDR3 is CASSLQGSPVSYGYTF. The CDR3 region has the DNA TGTGCCAGCTCGCTACAGGGGTCGCCCGTATCCTATGGCTACACCTTC.

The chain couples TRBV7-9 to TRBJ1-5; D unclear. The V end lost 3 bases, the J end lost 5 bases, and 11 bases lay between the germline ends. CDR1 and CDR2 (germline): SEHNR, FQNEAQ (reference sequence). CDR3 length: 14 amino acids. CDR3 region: CASSFGVPDQPQHF. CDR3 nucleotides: TGTGCCAGCAGCTTTGGAGTCCCAGATCAGCCCCAGCATTTT.

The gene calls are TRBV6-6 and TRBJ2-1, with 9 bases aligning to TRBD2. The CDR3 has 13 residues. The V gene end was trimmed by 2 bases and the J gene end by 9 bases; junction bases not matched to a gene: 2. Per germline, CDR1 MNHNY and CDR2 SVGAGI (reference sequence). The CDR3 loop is CASSYAREGEQFF. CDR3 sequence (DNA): TGTGCCAGCAGTTACGCGCGGGAGGGTGAGCAGTTCTTC.

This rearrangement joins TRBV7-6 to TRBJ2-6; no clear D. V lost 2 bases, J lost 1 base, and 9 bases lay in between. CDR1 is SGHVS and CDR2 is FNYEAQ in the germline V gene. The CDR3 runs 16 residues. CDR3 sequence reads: CASSLSSGSGANVLTF. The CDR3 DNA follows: TGTGCCAGCAGCTTATCCTCCGGGTCTGGGGCCAACGTCCTGACTTTC. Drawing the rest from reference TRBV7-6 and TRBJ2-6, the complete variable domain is GAGVSQSPRYKVTKRGQDVALRCDPISGHVSLYWYRQALGQGPEFLTYFNYEAQQDKSGLPNDRFSAERPEGSISTLTIQRTEQRDSAMYRCASSLSSGSGANVLTFGAGSRLTVL.

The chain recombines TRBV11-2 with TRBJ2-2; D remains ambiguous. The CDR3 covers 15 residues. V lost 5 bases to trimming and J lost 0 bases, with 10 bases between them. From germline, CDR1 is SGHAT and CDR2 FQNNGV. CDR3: CASSRGRANTGELFF. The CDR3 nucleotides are TGTGCCAGCAGCCGCGGCCGCGCGAACACCGGGGAGCTGTTTTTT.

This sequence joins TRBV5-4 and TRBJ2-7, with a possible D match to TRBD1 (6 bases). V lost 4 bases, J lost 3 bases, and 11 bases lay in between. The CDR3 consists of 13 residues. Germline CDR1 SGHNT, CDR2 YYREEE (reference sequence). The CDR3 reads CASSQQQGYEQYF. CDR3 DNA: TGTGCCAGCAGCCAGCAACAGGGCTACGAGCAGTACTTC.

In DNA, the CDR3 is TGTGCCAGCAGCTTACCAAACCTCCTAGCGGGAGGAACCGGGGAGCTGTTTTTT. This encodes CASSLPNLLAGGTGELFF. The gene calls are TRBV7-3 and TRBJ2-2, with 11 nucleotides matching TRBD2. Germline assignment: CDR1 SGHTA and CDR2 FQGTGA. This CDR3 is built from 18 residues. V was pared by 2 bases and J by 5 bases, with 10 bases of the junction left unmatched.